Below, one T cell receptor (beta chain) is given with its context. Its antigen is unknown. Per-nucleotide qualities are absent, and no much larger clonotype sits a single base away. The immunoSEQ Assay, a bias-controlled multiplex PCR, was used to amplify TCRbeta CDR3 regions from genomic DNA. The published analysis was carried out like this. The number of nucleated cells in each sample was estimated by amplification of reference gene primers within the assay. Sequence reads were collapsed and filtered to measure the absolute abundance of every unique TCRbeta CDR3 rearrangement. For each sample, productive Simpson clonality was calculated as the square root of Simpson's diversity index across productive rearrangements. In its TCRdb copy, this immuneACCESS table keeps in-frame sequences only and misses some clones. Where compared with another copy, unresolved V genes explain less than half of these, and the others have no known cause. That table furnishes V, J and clone size, whereas the DNA furnished D and trimming. For this sample there are more than 200,000 clones; over 75% appear just once. About 4.3% of the sample is held by the ten biggest clonotypes.

The data derive from a study of blood T cell repertoires in COVID-19 (dated by TCRdb to 2018 to 2020). For context, the study as a whole: Samples covering the acute and convalescent phases of COVID-19 were provided by collaborators in the United States, Italy and Spain. The material from the prospective study consisted of cDNA or gDNA derived from T cells, B-cell-depleted T cells, or PBMCs. The samples were drawn from the first 160 participants of the ongoing ImmuneRACE study and from about 1,200 subjects provided by 6 global collaborators. A freely available public database, intended as a resource for researchers studying the immune response to SARS-CoV-2, is where the repertoires were released. A de-identified subject ID, COVID-19 status, age in years and sex were almost always included in the sample metadata. Where available, HLA class I and class II types were taken from metadata supplied by the sample provider and were not determined by assay-based typing. The dataset comprised deeply sampled blood TCRbeta repertoires from subjects exposed to, actively infected with, or recovered from COVID-19.

In the prospective study, participants were about 18 to 95 years old, resided in about two dozen geographic areas of the United States, and were enrolled through a virtual design. To assign participants to cohorts, the prospective study relied on clinical history that participants themselves reported in a screening survey and a study questionnaire. In the prospective study, whole blood, serum and a nasopharyngeal or oropharyngeal swab were collected from each participant by mobile phlebotomists. Over a roughly two-month period, participants in the prospective study had the option of providing additional blood draws and questionnaires. Before DNA extraction, blood samples from the prospective study were shipped at room temperature or frozen. Spanning cysteine to phenylalanine, the CDR3 consists of 13 amino acids. This entry keeps only the CDR3 DNA: 39 bases, framed from base 1. V lost 1 base and J lost 4 bases; the stretch between them is 5 bases long.

Study-level results and caveats: How much clinical and demographic metadata was included differed by source and by participant, and the metadata was provided uncurated.

The sequence joins TRBV12-3 or TRBV12-4 to TRBJ1-3; a confident D gene designation cannot be given. This TCR derives from a man aged 30 to 45 with acute COVID-19. The sequenced sample was PBMCs or T cells enriched from blood (not recorded which). DNA sequence: TGTGCCAGCAGTTTAGGGGAGGGAAACACCATATATTTT. It is translated as CASSLGEGNTIYF.